The 4 T cell receptor beta chains below come from one sample, sequenced in a study of cytomegalovirus exposure and HLA in healthy donors. PCR involved 60 Vbeta and 13 Jbeta primers. Data came from immunoSEQ multiplex PCR; TCRdb stores just in-frame clones and leaves some out. Of roughly 130,000 clones in the sample, 65% to 80% were seen once. Sequenced sample: PBMCs. The receptors originated from a human donor in good health.

This rearrangement joins TRBV9 to TRBJ1-1; 7 positions match TRBD1. In germline, CDR1 is SGDLS, CDR2 YYNGEE. The ends lost 0 bases at V and 7 bases at J; junction bases unmatched: 9. The CDR3 length is 15 residues. The CDR3 nucleotides are TGTGCCAGCAGCGTAGATGGCAGGGGGGCTAGTGAAGCTTTCTTT. Translating it yields CASSVDGRGASEAFF.

The chain joins TRBV14 to TRBJ1-2, with TRBD1 matching 8 bases. The junction had 8 bases not matched to a gene; V was cut back by 4 bases and J by 4 bases. Germline V CDR1 and CDR2: SGHDN, FVKESK. The CDR3 is 15 amino acids. CDR3 protein: CASSRFGQGGYGYTF. The DNA for the CDR3 is TGTGCCAGCAGCCGATTCGGACAGGGCGGCTATGGCTACACCTTC.

V gene TRBV5-1 combines with J gene TRBJ2-5, with 8 bases that match TRBD2. V lost 4 bases to trimming and J lost 5 bases; unmatched junction nucleotides: 13. Germline V gene data show CDR1 as SGHRS and CDR2 as YFSETQ. This CDR3 is built from 16 residues. The CDR3 nucleotides are TGCGCCAGCAGCCCCGGTTTCGGGGGGGCCCGGGAGACCCAGTACTTC. Protein sequence: CASSPGFGGARETQYF.

The rearrangement uses TRBV4-1 and TRBJ1-6; 7 bases agree with TRBD1. J was trimmed by 7 bases and V by 3 bases; bases with no gene match: 3. CDR1 is MGHRA, CDR2 YSYEKL, per germline. The CDR3 has 14 amino acids. The DNA for the CDR3 is TGCGCCAGCAGCCAGACAGGGTTAAATTCACCCCTCCACTTT. Protein: CASSQTGLNSPLHF.